Below are 32 T cell receptor beta chains sequenced from a single sample in a study of cytomegalovirus exposure and HLA in healthy donors. Researchers ran the PCR with 60 Vbeta and 13 Jbeta primers. Profiled with immunoSEQ multiplex PCR; TCRdb holds only in-frame clones, not every one. The sample yields tens of thousands of clones, around 61% seen once. The specimen sequenced was PBMCs. These receptors all stem from a woman in her 50s in good health and CMV-seronegative.

This clone was recorded a few times. V is TRBV7-8 and J is TRBJ1-1; TRBD1 aligns across 11 bases. After removal of 4 bases from V and 1 base from J, the junction contained 5 bases not matched to a gene. Germline-derived CDR1 and CDR2 are SGHVS and FQNEAQ. This CDR3 spans 16 amino acids. CDR3 sequence (DNA): TGTGCCAGCAGCTCCCGGGACAGGGGGTCGAACACTGAAGCTTTCTTT. It codes for CASSSRDRGSNTEAFF.

The CDR3 loop reads CASSHPRGRKQGEGDTEAFF. In DNA form, the CDR3 reads TGCGCCAGCAGCCATCCTAGGGGGCGGAAGCAGGGCGAAGGCGACACTGAAGCTTTCTTT. The chain employs TRBV4-3 and TRBJ1-1; TRBD1 agrees at 7 bases. J was trimmed by 3 bases and V by 3 bases; bases with no gene match: 22. The germline gives CDR1 LGHNA, CDR2 YSLEER. The CDR3 covers 20 residues.

This sequence joins TRBV27 and TRBJ1-1, with 11 bases identical to TRBD1. Germline trimming cut 6 bases from V and 3 bases from J; bases unmatched to any gene: 12. The germline CDR1 and CDR2 sequences are MNHEY and SMNVEV (reference sequence). The CDR3 has 17 amino acids. CDR3 in DNA: TGTGCCAGCAGCCTCATATGGACAGGGGGCGTAGACACTGAAGCTTTCTTT. This codes for CASSLIWTGGVDTEAFF.

In this sample, this clone turned up a few times. The V and J genes are TRBV7-9 and TRBJ2-5; possible D gene TRBD2, 6 bases. CDR1 is SEHNR, CDR2 FQNEAQ, per germline (reference sequence). V was clipped by 7 bases and J by 5 bases, with 17 bases between them. CDR3 size: 14 residues. This CDR3 reads CASTPRGSGETQYF. DNA of the CDR3: TGTGCCAGCACCCCCCGGGGGTCAGGGGAGACCCAGTACTTC.

This clone has more than one count but fewer than ten. The chain carries TRBV27 and TRBJ2-1; 8 nucleotides agree with TRBD2. Looked up from germline, CDR1 is MNHEY and CDR2 is SMNVEV (reference sequence). The CDR3 extends over 16 amino acids. The ends lost 2 bases at V and 4 bases at J; junction bases unmatched: 7. In DNA form, the CDR3 reads TGTGCCAGCAGTTTACTCGCGGGAGGAGGTTACAATGAGCAGTTCTTC. This translates into CASSLLAGGGYNEQFF.

This clone has a handful of counts. The chain has TRBV19 and TRBJ1-1; 9 bases are shared with TRBD1. The V gene end was trimmed by 7 bases and the J gene end by 5 bases; junction bases not matched to a gene: 14. The CDR3 consists of 16 residues. Germline CDR1 reads LNHDA; CDR2 reads SQIVND (reference sequence). This CDR3 is CASIPGQGRSRTEAFF. The CDR3 DNA follows: TGTGCCAGTATCCCCGGACAGGGGAGGTCTCGGACTGAAGCTTTCTTT.

This clone was found once. This chain uses TRBV6-5 with TRBJ2-7; 7 bases agree with TRBD1. The J segment lost 4 bases and the V segment lost 6 bases, leaving 9 bases of the junction unmatched. Germline-derived CDR1 and CDR2 are MNHEY and SVGAGI. The CDR3 covers 14 residues. In DNA form, the CDR3 reads TGTGCCAGCAGCATCGACAGGGCCCTTTACGAGCAGTACTTC. Translated: CASSIDRALYEQYF.

The chain joins TRBV2 to TRBJ1-1, with a tentative D call TRBD1 (6 bases). Between the trimmed V and J ends, which lost 4 bases and 0 bases, there was a span of 6 bases. This CDR3 is 13 amino acids long. Germline CDR1 and CDR2: SNHLY and FYNNEI. CDR3: CASSGTVNTEAFF. For the CDR3, the DNA is TGTGCCAGCAGTGGGACAGTGAACACTGAAGCTTTCTTT.

This clone was counted only a few times. This chain uses TRBV6-5 with TRBJ2-3; 7 bases are shared with TRBD2. The CDR3 spans 13 residues. V shed 2 bases and J 6 bases; nucleotides not matched to a gene: 2. CDR1 MNHEY and CDR2 SVGAGI come from the germline V gene. CDR3 nucleotide sequence: TGTGCCAGCAGTTACGGGAGGGAGGATACGCAGTATTTT. As protein: CASSYGREDTQYF.

The chain recombines TRBV7-2 with TRBJ2-1; maybe TRBD2 (6 bases). CDR1 is SGHTA and CDR2 is FQGNSA in the germline V gene. The CDR3 sequence is 13 residues long. V lost 7 bases, J lost 12 bases, and 19 bases lay in between. CDR3 nucleotides: TGTGCCAGCACCAACCGCGGGGTGGGGTGGCAGTTCTTC. The encoded protein is CASTNRGVGWQFF.

The rearrangement uses TRBV5-6 and TRBJ1-4, with D perhaps TRBD1 (5 bases). V lost 5 bases and J 4 bases, leaving 12 bases between the germline ends. The CDR3 is made up of 14 amino acids. From germline, CDR1 is SGHDT and CDR2 YYEEEE. The CDR3 bases are TGTGCCAGCAGATATGGGGGGGGTAATGAAAAACTGTTTTTT. Translated: CASRYGGGNEKLFF.

This clone showed up just once. This chain uses TRBV28 with TRBJ1-4; 8 bases are shared with TRBD1. The V gene end was trimmed by 5 bases and the J gene end by 8 bases; junction bases not matched to a gene: 10. This CDR3 is 15 amino acids long. Germline V CDR1 and CDR2: MDHEN, SYDVKM. The CDR3 nucleotides read TGTGCCAGCAGTCCCGGAGGACAGGGAGTGGAAAAACTGTTTTTT. Translation: CASSPGGQGVEKLFF.

This clone appeared a single time. The CDR3 DNA follows: TGTGCCAGCAGACAGGGCACGCATTCCTACGAGCAGTACTTC. This encodes CASRQGTHSYEQYF. The gene calls are TRBV6-6 and TRBJ2-7, with D possibly TRBD1 on 6 matching bases. V lost 6 bases and J 1 base, leaving 13 bases between the germline ends. From germline, CDR1 is MNHNY and CDR2 SVGAGI (reference sequence). The CDR3 totals 14 residues.

The chain uses TRBV16 and TRBJ2-4; a weak D match, TRBD1 (5 bases). The germline V and J ends were trimmed by 4 bases and 10 bases, with 17 bases remaining between them. This CDR3 is built from 14 residues. Per the germline V gene, CDR1 is KGHSY and CDR2 is FQNENV. The DNA for the CDR3 is TGTGCCAGCAGCCCACAACCCGACAGCGTAATTCAGTACTTC. Its translation is CASSPQPDSVIQYF.

The chain joins TRBV5-1 to TRBJ2-6; D is perhaps TRBD2 (5 bases). CDR1 is SGHRS, CDR2 YFSETQ, per germline. With 2 bases removed from V and 0 bases from J, the gap between germline ends came to 12 bases. The CDR3 runs to 17 residues. CDR3 coding DNA: TGCGCCAGCAGCTTAGACGGACTTAGCTCTGGGGCCAACGTCCTGACTTTC. Its translation: CASSLDGLSSGANVLTF.

This clone was seen a handful of times. The rearrangement joins TRBV27 to TRBJ2-2; D might be TRBD1 (6 bases). Germline CDR1 reads MNHEY; CDR2 reads SMNVEV (reference sequence). Trimming cost V 5 bases and J 6 bases, with 10 bases left between them. CDR3 length: 13 amino acids. The DNA of the CDR3 is TGTGCCAGCAGTCCACAGGGTGCCGGGGAGCTGTTTTTT. Translating gives CASSPQGAGELFF.

As concerns this clone: The junction differs from germline at one of its ends, possibly a read error. This chain connects TRBV15 to TRBJ2-7, with 8 bases lining up with TRBD2. Germline loops: CDR1 LNHNV, CDR2 YYDKDF (reference sequence). The CDR3 sequence is 15 residues long. CDR3 sequence: CATSSPAGGQYEQCF. As DNA, the CDR3 is TGTGCCACCAGCAGCCCTGCGGGAGGCCAGTACGAGCAGTGCTTC.

This clone was observed a handful of times. The V gene is TRBV7-2, the J gene TRBJ1-2; TRBD1 aligns across 9 bases. This CDR3 region has 14 residues. The germline V gene has CDR1 SGHTA and CDR2 FQGNSA. V gave up 5 bases and J gave up 8 bases; unmatched junction bases: 9. The CDR3 reads CASSPRDRVNGYTF. The CDR3 DNA is TGTGCCAGCAGCCCCCGGGACAGGGTTAACGGCTACACCTTC.

CDR3 sequence: CATSRVLTWGTGANQPQHF. The CDR3 coding sequence is TGTGCCACCAGCAGAGTCCTGACTTGGGGGACAGGGGCAAATCAGCCCCAGCATTTT. The rearrangement links TRBV15 to TRBJ1-5, with 10 bases aligning to TRBD1. The CDR3 loop spans 19 amino acids. The V gene end was trimmed by 1 base and the J gene end by 4 bases; junction bases not matched to a gene: 13. CDR1 is LNHNV and CDR2 is YYDKDF in the germline V gene (reference sequence).

V is TRBV5-6 and J is TRBJ1-4; 7 bases map to TRBD1. This CDR3 comprises 16 residues. The ends lost 4 bases at V and 8 bases at J; junction bases unmatched: 14. Germline assignment: CDR1 SGHDT and CDR2 YYEEEE. CDR3 protein: CASSGETGVPREKLFF. In DNA form, the CDR3 reads TGTGCCAGCAGCGGGGAAACAGGGGTGCCACGGGAAAAACTGTTTTTT.

V and J are TRBV7-9 and TRBJ1-2; TRBD1 agrees at 7 bases. Germline CDR1 and CDR2: SEHNR and FQNEAQ (reference sequence). V dropped 5 bases and J dropped 4; count of bases not matched to a gene: 4. The CDR3 runs to 13 residues. As DNA, the CDR3 is TGTGCCAGCAGCCCGGACAGGTTCTATGGCTACACCTTC. Translation gives CASSPDRFYGYTF.

In nucleotides, the CDR3 is TGTGCCAGCAGTCAGCGGGAGGGCCCAGAGACCCAGTACTTC. It specifies CASSQREGPETQYF. The chain recombines TRBV28 with TRBJ2-5; 10 positions agree with TRBD2. This CDR3 is 14 amino acids long. V trimming: 5 bases; J trimming: 4 bases; junction bases outside the gene matches: 4. Germline values: CDR1 MDHEN, CDR2 SYDVKM.

This sequence joins TRBV6-6 and TRBJ2-1; weak D call: TRBD2 (7 bases). Trimming pared 6 bases from V and 5 bases from J, leaving 14 bases between. The CDR3 consists of 14 residues. Germline assignment: CDR1 MNHNY and CDR2 SVGAGI (reference sequence). This chain's CDR3 is CASRLRGAHNEQFF. The CDR3 DNA follows: TGTGCCAGCAGACTACGGGGGGCCCACAATGAGCAGTTCTTC.

The V call is TRBV10-3, the J call TRBJ1-1; 9 nucleotides align to TRBD1. V shed 4 bases, J shed 4 bases, and the junction held 13 bases outside the gene matches. This CDR3 has 17 amino acids. Germline-derived CDR1 and CDR2 are ENHRY and SYGVKD. CDR3 DNA sequence: TGTGCCATCAGTGTGTTAGGACAGGGGATCGGGAGCACTGAAGCTTTCTTT. It yields the protein CAISVLGQGIGSTEAFF.

The genes are TRBV27 and TRBJ1-2; 8 bases are a match to TRBD1. CDR1 is MNHEY and CDR2 is SMNVEV in the germline V gene (reference sequence). The CDR3 has 17 amino acids. The V gene end was trimmed by 3 bases and the J gene end by 5 bases; junction bases not matched to a gene: 14. The CDR3 protein is CASSFDRGRRGLYGYTF. The CDR3 nucleotides read TGTGCCAGCAGTTTCGACAGGGGACGAAGGGGGCTATATGGCTACACCTTC.

The rearrangement joins TRBV7-9 to TRBJ2-6, with 7 bases fitting TRBD1. Germline V gene sequence: CDR1 SEHNR, CDR2 FQNEAQ (reference sequence). J gave up 0 bases and V 7 bases, and 3 bases lay outside the gene matches. This CDR3 has 15 amino acids. CDR3 DNA: TGTGCCAGCACCAGGGGGAACTCTGGGGCCAACGTCCTGACTTTC. Its translation is CASTRGNSGANVLTF.

This clone occurred a few times. The chain employs TRBV5-1 and TRBJ2-7, with 10 bases fitting TRBD2. CDR3 length: 18 residues. CDR1 and CDR2 from the germline V gene are SGHRS and YFSETQ. Trimming cost V 7 bases and J 4 bases; bases outside gene matches: 20. The CDR3 protein is CASAMASGSPKAPYEQYF. In DNA, the CDR3 is TGCGCCAGCGCCATGGCTAGCGGGAGTCCAAAGGCTCCGTACGAGCAGTACTTC.

The chain uses TRBV28 and TRBJ2-7; TRBD1 matches at 8 bases. The germline V gene has CDR1 MDHEN and CDR2 SYDVKM. This CDR3 has 15 residues. Trimming cost V 6 bases and J 6 bases; bases outside gene matches: 13. This chain's CDR3 is CASRITGGSWLEQYF. The CDR3 DNA is TGTGCCAGCAGGATTACAGGGGGATCGTGGCTCGAGCAGTACTTC.

Notes on this clone: Different DNA sequences within this sample yield the same CDR3. V and J are TRBV28 and TRBJ2-7; 10 bases agree with TRBD1. The CDR3 runs 15 residues. Trimming removed 3 bases from V and 2 bases from J; junction bases left unmatched: 4. CDR1 MDHEN and CDR2 SYDVKM come from the germline V gene. CDR3: CASSLPGQGPYEQYF. In DNA, the CDR3 is TGTGCCAGCAGTTTGCCGGGACAGGGGCCCTACGAGCAGTACTTC.

The V call is TRBV18, the J call TRBJ2-1; TRBD1 matches 10 bases. The CDR3 loop spans 13 amino acids. CDR1 and CDR2 (germline): KGHSH, LQKENI. V lost 6 bases to trimming and J lost 9 bases; unmatched junction nucleotides: 5. The CDR3 protein is CASSGQGLSEQFF. CDR3 coding DNA: TGTGCCAGCTCGGGACAGGGGTTGAGTGAGCAGTTCTTC.

The V call is TRBV5-1, the J call TRBJ2-3; 7 bases line up with TRBD2. In germline, CDR1 is SGHRS, CDR2 YFSETQ. The CDR3 consists of 14 residues. Unmatched junction bases numbered 9, after V lost 7 bases and J lost 4 bases. CDR3 sequence (DNA): TGCGCCAGCTTCTGGGGCGGGAGCTCAGATACGCAGTATTTT. Its translation: CASFWGGSSDTQYF.

The CDR3 loop reads CASSTDRINEQFF. CDR3 coding DNA: TGTGCCAGCAGCACGGACAGGATCAATGAGCAGTTCTTC. V usage is TRBV11-2 and J usage is TRBJ2-1, with 7 nucleotides matching TRBD1. The CDR3 extends over 13 amino acids. V shed 5 bases and J 6 bases; nucleotides not matched to a gene: 4. In germline, CDR1 is SGHAT, CDR2 FQNNGV.